A selection of T cell receptor beta chains follows, all from one sample in a study of regulatory T cells in long-lasting Graves disease. TCRdb re-analysed the multiplex PCR reads in MiXCR, keeping a single row per CDR3 protein. In the table there are hundreds of thousands of distinct CDR3 sequences, 16% of which are singletons. These same records also appear under a second study, on T cells in Graves' hyperthyroidism and ophthalmopathy.

Source: peripheral blood mononuclear cells (PBMCs), taken at new diagnosis, from a patient treated with antithyroid drugs. These TCRs come from a middle-aged man with Graves disease. Both conserved end residues are part of each CDR3. Each record gives: clone size, V gene, D gene, J gene, CDR3 protein, CDR3 DNA. D genes are given only for firm matches. Rows may omit the clone size; those that give it use once, few, many or a size class.

abundance: many
v_gene: TRBV5-1
d_gene: TRBD2
j_gene: TRBJ2-3
CDR3aa: CASSLAIGGGSTDTQYF
CDR3nt: TGCGCCAGCAGCTTGGCCATTGGGGGGGGTAGCACAGATACGCAGTATTTT

abundance: many
v_gene: TRBV18
d_gene: TRBD2
j_gene: TRBJ2-1
CDR3aa: CASSPPGLAGMTYNEQFF
CDR3nt: TGTGCCAGCTCACCACCGGGTCTAGCGGGGATGACATACAATGAGCAGTTCTTC

abundance: many
v_gene: TRBV12-3/TRBV12-4
d_gene: TRBD1
j_gene: TRBJ2-5
CDR3aa: CASSGHATGGEISGETQYF
CDR3nt: TGTGCCAGCAGCGGGCATGCCACAGGGGGCGAGATTTCGGGAGAGACCCAGTACTTC

abundance: -
v_gene: TRBV4-1
d_gene: TRBD2
j_gene: TRBJ2-5
CDR3aa: CASSQGTSGQETQYF
CDR3nt: TGCGCCAGCAGCCAAGGGACTAGCGGGCAAGAGACCCAGTACTTC

abundance: -
v_gene: TRBV9
d_gene: -
j_gene: TRBJ1-3
CDR3aa: CASSVRGLSGNTIYF
CDR3nt: TGTGCCAGCAGCGTCAGGGGTCTCTCCGGAAACACCATATATTTT

abundance: many
v_gene: TRBV13
d_gene: TRBD1
j_gene: TRBJ1-3
CDR3aa: CASSRQGYGNTIYF
CDR3nt: TGTGCCAGCAGCCGACAGGGGTACGGAAACACCATATATTTT

abundance: -
v_gene: TRBV30
d_gene: TRBD2
j_gene: TRBJ2-5
CDR3aa: CAWGRLAEETQYF
CDR3nt: TGTGCCTGGGGCAGACTAGCGGAAGAGACCCAGTACTTC

abundance: many
v_gene: TRBV6-1
d_gene: TRBD2
j_gene: TRBJ2-5
CDR3aa: CAARREGPQETQYF
CDR3nt: TGTGCCGCACGACGGGAGGGGCCCCAAGAGACCCAGTACTTC

abundance: few
v_gene: TRBV7-2
d_gene: -
j_gene: TRBJ2-7
CDR3aa: CASSSDRSSYEQYF
CDR3nt: TGTGCCAGCAGCTCCGACAGGAGCTCCTACGAGCAGTACTTC

abundance: many
v_gene: TRBV10-3
d_gene: TRBD1
j_gene: TRBJ2-7
CDR3aa: CAVGQGVSYEQYF
CDR3nt: TGTGCCGTCGGACAGGGGGTCTCCTACGAGCAGTACTTC

abundance: few
v_gene: TRBV5-4
d_gene: TRBD1
j_gene: TRBJ2-2
CDR3aa: CASSLMKSAGGKNTGELFF
CDR3nt: TGTGCCAGCAGCTTAATGAAGTCGGCAGGGGGAAAGAACACCGGGGAGCTGTTTTTT

abundance: many
v_gene: TRBV7-9
d_gene: -
j_gene: TRBJ1-1
CDR3aa: CASSLMDGRDTEAFF
CDR3nt: TGTGCCAGCAGCCTAATGGACGGTAGGGACACTGAAGCTTTCTTT

abundance: many
v_gene: TRBV30
d_gene: -
j_gene: TRBJ1-5
CDR3aa: CAWGPNNQPQHF
CDR3nt: TGTGCCTGGGGACCGAACAATCAGCCCCAGCATTTT

abundance: -
v_gene: TRBV7-2
d_gene: -
j_gene: TRBJ1-3
CDR3aa: CASSRNPGSGNTIYF
CDR3nt: TGTGCCAGCAGTCGCAATCCAGGCTCTGGAAACACCATATATTTT

abundance: few
v_gene: TRBV3-1
d_gene: -
j_gene: TRBJ1-4
CDR3aa: CASSPRLATNEKLFF
CDR3nt: TGTGCCAGCAGCCCCCGCCTTGCAACTAATGAAAAACTGTTTTTT

abundance: many
v_gene: TRBV12-3/TRBV12-4
d_gene: -
j_gene: TRBJ2-7
CDR3aa: CASSIVHEQYF
CDR3nt: TGTGCCAGCAGCATTGTTCACGAGCAGTACTTC

abundance: many
v_gene: TRBV4-2
d_gene: -
j_gene: TRBJ2-3
CDR3aa: CASSQRDLSDTQYF
CDR3nt: TGTGCCAGCAGCCAGAGGGATTTGTCAGATACGCAGTATTTT

abundance: few
v_gene: TRBV5-1
d_gene: -
j_gene: TRBJ1-4
CDR3aa: CASSLGGRPGEKLFF
CDR3nt: TGCGCCAGCAGCTTGGGAGGACGTCCTGGCGAAAAACTGTTTTTT

abundance: many
v_gene: TRBV11-3
d_gene: -
j_gene: TRBJ2-6
CDR3aa: CASSLARWDTPSGANVLTF
CDR3nt: TGTGCCAGCAGCTTAGCCCGGTGGGACACCCCCTCTGGGGCCAACGTCCTGACTTTC

abundance: -
v_gene: TRBV20-1
d_gene: TRBD1
j_gene: TRBJ1-1
CDR3aa: CSARGDRGGNTEAFF
CDR3nt: TGCAGTGCTAGAGGTGACAGGGGGGGTAACACTGAAGCTTTCTTT

abundance: -
v_gene: TRBV3-1
d_gene: -
j_gene: TRBJ2-3
CDR3aa: CASSQGLSQYF
CDR3nt: TGTGCCAGCAGCCAAGGTCTATCGCAGTATTTT

abundance: many
v_gene: TRBV5-1
d_gene: TRBD1
j_gene: TRBJ1-4
CDR3aa: CASKQGEDEKLFF
CDR3nt: TGCGCCAGCAAACAGGGGGAAGATGAAAAACTGTTTTTT

abundance: -
v_gene: TRBV12-3/TRBV12-4
d_gene: -
j_gene: TRBJ2-5
CDR3aa: CASSFHLKETQYF
CDR3nt: TGTGCCAGCAGTTTCCACCTCAAGGAGACCCAGTACTTC

abundance: few
v_gene: TRBV6-1
d_gene: -
j_gene: TRBJ2-7
CDR3aa: CASSQPGQPPYEQYF
CDR3nt: TGTGCCAGCAGCCAACCGGGACAACCGCCCTACGAGCAGTACTTC

abundance: few
v_gene: TRBV7-3
d_gene: -
j_gene: TRBJ2-6
CDR3aa: CASSLQSRSSGANVLTF
CDR3nt: TGTGCCAGCAGCTTGCAGTCCCGTTCCTCTGGGGCCAACGTCCTGACTTTC